This TCR beta chain is drawn from a study of Tregs in tolerant kidney transplant recipients (dated by TCRdb to the late 2010s). About the full investigation: TCRbeta sequencing was used in the study to identify donor-specific regulatory T cells before combined kidney and bone marrow transplantation, and the identified cells were then tracked after transplant. TCRbeta repertoire sequencing was used in a few healthy controls to compare several methods for expanding Tregs specific for an allogeneic donor. General conclusions and limits of the study: Expanding Tregs with activated donor B cells appeared to identify the most biologically relevant and donor-specific TCRbeta repertoire. Because the study included only a small number of patients, the results must be confirmed in larger populations and under other immunosuppression protocols. Biological reproducibility was not directly assessed, although technical replication error appeared to be minimal.

For TCRbeta CDR3 sequencing, genomic DNA was extracted from sorted cells using the QIAGEN DNeasy Blood and Tissue Kit. High-throughput TCRbeta CDR3 sequencing, including PCR amplification with bias correction and internal controls, was performed commercially through immunoSEQ. As for how the authors treated the data: A unique productive TCRbeta sequence was defined by the CDR3 nucleotide sequence when primers matched, and otherwise by the CDR3 amino acid sequence together with the Vbeta and Jbeta genes. To correct sorting error, sequences shared between sorted populations at a frequency ratio of 2:1 or less were removed; the rest were assigned to the higher population. Sequences were defined as donor-reactive when expanded at least 5-fold in CFSE-low cells versus unstimulated cells and present at a frequency of at least 0.01% in CFSE-low cells. Repertoire divergence was quantified by Jensen-Shannon divergence using the top 100 TCRbeta sequences ranked by frequency. For samples with multiple sequencing runs, sorting error was corrected separately for each run before the runs were pooled. TCRdb took over this immuneACCESS table, retaining in-frame rearrangements with V and J assigned. Such tables are incomplete; in checked studies, under half of the missing clones stem from an unresolved V gene, and the remainder is unexplained. V and J calls and clone size are copied from that table; D and trimming were computed from the DNA. This sample comprises 200,000 to 300,000 clones, 80% to 85% of them detected only once. The ten largest clonotypes hold 0.64% of the sample.

Thawed PBMCs were FACS-sorted into unstimulated Tregs (CD4+CD25+CD127-), CD4+ non-Tregs (CD4+CD25-), CD4 cells and CD8 cells. Healthy control blood came either as purchased buffy coats or from healthy volunteers. Healthy control blood was processed by Ficoll density gradient to PBMCs and cryopreserved; patient PBMCs were collected before and after transplant. The germline V gene yields MGHDK for CDR1 and SYGVNS for CDR2. The CDR3 goes from the cysteine to the phenylalanine over 16 residues. Solely the CDR3 DNA is kept, with 48 bases framed from the first base. On this clone: Which antigen it targets is not known. Qualities for individual bases were not recorded, and no much larger clone is one base off.

The chain is assembled from TRBV25-1 and TRBJ2-5; TRBD1 is possibly the D segment (5 matching bases). The J call is doubtful: the DNA matches TRBJ2-7 better. This clonotype was sampled from a human donor in good health. Specimen: CD4+ T cells from blood. The base sequence is TGTGCCAGCAGTGAATATAAGACAGCAAACTCCTACGAGCAGTACTTC. Its product reads: CASSEYKTANSYEQYF.